These 32 T cell receptor beta chains share one sample of origin, sequenced in a study of cytomegalovirus exposure and HLA in healthy donors. The protocol was immunoSEQ multiplex PCR, while the TCRdb copy is restricted to in-frame clones and leaves out a portion. Found here are about 95,000 clones, 85% of them singletons; the top ten hold 20%. The source material was PBMCs. These receptors all stem from a man younger than 35 in good health and CMV-seropositive.

V gene TRBV2 combines with J gene TRBJ2-3; 9 bases line up with TRBD2. J was trimmed by 1 base and V by 4 bases; bases with no gene match: 12. Germline-derived CDR1 and CDR2 are SNHLY and FYNNEI. The CDR3 contains 18 residues. The CDR3 DNA reads as TGTGCCAGCAGTGCTCTAGCGGGAAACCACGGGGGCACAGATACGCAGTATTTT. The encoded protein is CASSALAGNHGGTDTQYF.

This chain connects TRBV11-2 to TRBJ2-5; TRBD2 might be the D (7 bases). The V end lost 1 base, the J end lost 2 bases, and 11 bases lay between the germline ends. This CDR3 contains 15 residues. Per germline, CDR1 SGHAT and CDR2 FQNNGV. CDR3 sequence (DNA): TGTGCCAGCAGCTTAGGGGAGGGGGTACAAGAGACCCAGTACTTC. Its protein product is CASSLGEGVQETQYF.

This clone was observed a few times. This chain uses TRBV7-9 with TRBJ2-4; 7 bases align to TRBD2. This CDR3 region has 15 residues. Germline assignment: CDR1 SEHNR and CDR2 FQNEAQ (reference sequence). With 5 bases clipped from V and 9 bases from J, the junction kept 13 bases outside the gene matches. In DNA form, the CDR3 reads TGTGCCAGCAGCGTAGGGGCGTCGACTAGCAGCATTCAGTACTTC. Protein: CASSVGASTSSIQYF.

V is TRBV7-8 and J is TRBJ2-1; D gene unclear. This CDR3 has 12 residues. V lost 6 bases to trimming and J lost 8 bases, with 11 bases between them. Germline CDR1 reads SGHVS; CDR2 reads FQNEAQ. The CDR3 region has the DNA TGTGCCAGCAGTGGAGAAGGCCATGAGCAGTTCTTC. This translates into CASSGEGHEQFF.

This chain connects TRBV19 to TRBJ2-1; weak D call: TRBD2 (5 bases). Between the trimmed V and J ends, which lost 4 bases and 0 bases, there was a span of 7 bases. Germline assignment: CDR1 LNHDA and CDR2 SQIVND (reference sequence). CDR3 length equals 14 residues. CDR3 loop: CASSKAGSYNEQFF. CDR3 coding DNA: TGTGCCAGTAGTAAGGCGGGCTCCTACAATGAGCAGTTCTTC.

The chain is built from TRBV19 and TRBJ2-4, with 9 bases fitting TRBD1. Germline trimming cut 8 bases from V and 6 bases from J; bases unmatched to any gene: 8. This CDR3 spans 14 amino acids. Germline V gives CDR1 LNHDA, CDR2 SQIVND (reference sequence). CDR3 loop: CASLRTGEANIQYF. Written as DNA, the CDR3 is TGTGCCAGTCTTAGGACAGGGGAGGCAAACATTCAGTACTTC.

The chain joins TRBV27 to TRBJ1-5; TRBD1 matches 9 bases. Germline CDR1 reads MNHEY; CDR2 reads SMNVEV (reference sequence). V gave up 8 bases and J gave up 5 bases; unmatched junction bases: 4. This CDR3 spans 13 amino acids. The CDR3, as DNA: TGTGCCAGCTCACAGGGGGCTGATCAGCCCCAGCATTTT. It translates to CASSQGADQPQHF.

J is TRBJ2-6 and V is TRBV5-8; perhaps TRBD1 as D (5 bases). Trimming took off 0 bases at V and 0 bases at J, with 13 bases between the two ends. CDR3 size: 18 residues. Germline values: CDR1 SGHTS, CDR2 YDEGEE. DNA of the CDR3: TGTGCCAGCAGCTTGGCCAGGGTCAGTCTCTCTGGGGCCAACGTCCTGACTTTC. It yields the protein CASSLARVSLSGANVLTF.

V and J are TRBV19 and TRBJ2-1; D not resolved. CDR3 length: 15 amino acids. From germline, CDR1 is LNHDA and CDR2 SQIVND (reference sequence). V gave up 6 bases and J gave up 0 bases, with 12 bases separating them. This chain's CDR3 is CASRWSGSSYNEQFF. The CDR3 region has the DNA TGTGCCAGTAGGTGGTCGGGTAGCTCCTACAATGAGCAGTTCTTC. The full variable domain, completed using reference TRBV19 and TRBJ2-1, is DGGITQSPKYLFRKEGQNVTLSCEQNLNHDAMYWYRQDPGQGLRLIYYSQIVNDFQKGDIAEGYSVSREKKESFPLTVTSAQKNPTAFYLCASRWSGSSYNEQFFGPGTRLTVL.

This chain links TRBV4-1 with TRBJ2-5, with D perhaps matching TRBD2 (7 bases). This CDR3 comprises 14 residues. Germline CDR1 MGHRA, CDR2 YSYEKL. Trimming took off 3 bases at V and 2 bases at J, with 10 bases between the two ends. CDR3 sequence reads: CASSQKGGQETQYF. CDR3 DNA sequence: TGCGCCAGCAGCCAGAAGGGGGGGCAAGAGACCCAGTACTTC.

The chain carries TRBV6-5 and TRBJ1-2; D unresolved. Germline values: CDR1 MNHEY, CDR2 SVGAGI. This CDR3 comprises 14 residues. V was cut by 3 bases and J by 4 bases, with 12 bases left in between. CDR3 DNA sequence: TGTGCCAGCAGTTATGGAGGGAACGGCTATGGCTACACCTTC. Translation gives CASSYGGNGYGYTF.

The V call is TRBV29-1, the J call TRBJ2-3; 11 nucleotides agree with TRBD2. Trimming at V came to 3 bases and at J to 1 base, leaving 0 bases not matched to a gene. The CDR3 loop spans 14 amino acids. Germline lookup yields CDR1 SQVTM and CDR2 ANQGSEA. In DNA form, the CDR3 reads TGCAGCGTTGATAGCGGGAGGGGCACAGATACGCAGTATTTT. Amino acid sequence: CSVDSGRGTDTQYF.

This sequence joins TRBV5-1 and TRBJ2-1; 7 bases map to TRBD2. V shed 2 bases, J shed 4 bases, and the junction held 6 bases outside the gene matches. The germline gives CDR1 SGHRS, CDR2 YFSETQ. The CDR3 is made up of 15 amino acids. The CDR3 DNA follows: TGCGCCAGCAGCTTCACCAGCGGGAAGTACAATGAGCAGTTCTTC. Protein: CASSFTSGKYNEQFF. The full variable domain, completed using reference TRBV5-1 and TRBJ2-1, is KAGVTQTPRYLIKTRGQQVTLSCSPISGHRSVSWYQQTPGQGLQFLFEYFSETQRNKGNFPGRFSGRQFSNSRSEMNVSTLELGDSALYLCASSFTSGKYNEQFFGPGTRLTVL.

This chain connects TRBV5-1 to TRBJ2-3; D is perhaps TRBD2 (6 bases). V lost 4 bases to trimming and J lost 2 bases, with 11 bases between them. The CDR3 runs 14 residues. Germline assignment: CDR1 SGHRS and CDR2 YFSETQ. The CDR3 loop is CASSPGLNTDTQYF. Written as DNA, the CDR3 is TGCGCCAGCAGCCCGGGACTGAACACAGATACGCAGTATTTT.

The chain employs TRBV7-2 and TRBJ2-3; possibly TRBD2 for D (5 bases). Trimming took 2 bases from V and 0 from J, leaving 15 bases between them. This CDR3 comprises 17 residues. The germline V gene has CDR1 SGHTA and CDR2 FQGNSA. CDR3 nucleotides: TGTGCCAGCAGCTTAAGACCGACCCTAGCAAGCACAGATACGCAGTATTTT. Translated, it gives CASSLRPTLASTDTQYF.

This clone was recorded once. CDR3 protein: CASSSRVNQPQHF. The CDR3 nucleotides are TGTGCCAGTAGTTCCAGGGTTAATCAGCCCCAGCATTTT. The chain combines TRBV19 with TRBJ1-5, with D perhaps matching TRBD1 (5 bases). The V and J ends lost 5 bases and 4 bases respectively, with 9 bases between them. Germline CDR1 is LNHDA and CDR2 is SQIVND (reference sequence). This CDR3 region has 13 residues.

This chain joins TRBV4-1 and TRBJ2-7; 9 nucleotides align to TRBD2. Germline CDR1 MGHRA, CDR2 YSYEKL. The CDR3 extends over 17 amino acids. The ends lost 0 bases at V and 0 bases at J; junction bases unmatched: 6. DNA of the CDR3: TGCGCCAGCAGCCAAGAAGGAGCGGGAGGTAGCTCCTACGAGCAGTACTTC. Its translation: CASSQEGAGGSSYEQYF.

The V call is TRBV10-1, the J call TRBJ2-5; D perhaps matches TRBD2 (6 bases). From germline, CDR1 is WNHNN and CDR2 SYGVQD (reference sequence). V lost 2 bases to trimming and J lost 5 bases, with 15 bases between them. The CDR3 runs 15 residues. The CDR3 reads CASSEGAQSGETQYF. Written as DNA, the CDR3 is TGCGCCAGCAGTGAGGGGGCTCAAAGCGGGGAGACCCAGTACTTC.

The chain has TRBV2 and TRBJ1-5; 10 nucleotides match TRBD1. CDR3 length: 14 residues. Germline CDR1 SNHLY, CDR2 FYNNEI. V trimming: 4 bases; J trimming: 4 bases; junction bases outside the gene matches: 1. CDR3 in DNA: TGTGCCAGCAGTGCGGACAGGGGGAATCAGCCCCAGCATTTT. Its protein is CASSADRGNQPQHF.

The chain has TRBV6-1 and TRBJ2-2; D unresolved. Trimming left V 4 bases short and J 5 bases short, with 11 bases between. The CDR3 runs to 14 residues. Germline V gene data show CDR1 as MNHNS and CDR2 as SASEGT. For the CDR3, the DNA is TGTGCCAGCAGTGGGGTAGCCTGGACCGGGGAGCTGTTTTTT. It codes for CASSGVAWTGELFF.

The chain has TRBV27 and TRBJ2-1, with 7 bases that match TRBD1. From germline, CDR1 is MNHEY and CDR2 SMNVEV (reference sequence). The J segment lost 2 bases and the V segment lost 5 bases, leaving 3 bases of the junction unmatched. The CDR3 covers 14 residues. CDR3 DNA: TGTGCCAGCAGTATACAGGGGCCCTACAATGAGCAGTTCTTC. Amino acid sequence: CASSIQGPYNEQFF.

V usage is TRBV5-5 and J usage is TRBJ2-4; TRBD1 aligns across 9 bases. In germline, CDR1 is SGHKS, CDR2 YYEKEE (reference sequence). Losses at the gene ends were 3 bases for V and 0 bases for J; bases not matched to a gene: 7. The CDR3 covers 17 residues. The CDR3 sequence is CASSSTDRGLAKNIQYF. The CDR3 nucleotides are TGTGCCAGCAGCTCAACGGACAGGGGCTTAGCCAAAAACATTCAGTACTTC.

The CDR3 here is CASSPIDGQIDSNQPQHF. The CDR3 coding sequence is TGTGCCAGCAGCCCGATCGACGGACAGATAGATAGCAATCAGCCCCAGCATTTT. V and J are TRBV11-3 and TRBJ1-5; the D gene is possibly TRBD1 (6 bases). Trimming pared 5 bases from V and 0 bases from J, leaving 20 bases between. This CDR3 region has 18 residues. The V gene's germline CDR1 is SGHNT and CDR2 YENEEA.

This chain uses TRBV6-4 with TRBJ2-3; tentative D call: TRBD1 (6 bases). CDR1 MRHNA and CDR2 SNTAGT come from the germline V gene. The CDR3 runs 15 residues. The V end was cut by 5 bases, the J end by 3 bases, with 15 bases between. CDR3 in DNA: TGTGCCAGCAGTACCTCCAAAGGGGGTACAGATACGCAGTATTTT. Translated: CASSTSKGGTDTQYF.

This chain joins TRBV14 and TRBJ1-2, with 7 bases that match TRBD1. The V segment lost 7 bases and the J segment 5 bases; nucleotides outside the gene matches: 10. This CDR3 contains 14 residues. Germline CDR1 reads SGHDN; CDR2 reads FVKESK. CDR3 in amino acids: CASTETGSPYGYTF. CDR3 nucleotide sequence: TGTGCCAGCACCGAGACAGGGTCTCCTTATGGCTACACCTTC.

This rearrangement joins TRBV2 to TRBJ1-1; no definite D call. The germline V gene encodes CDR1 SNHLY and CDR2 FYNNEI. The CDR3 length is 13 residues. Trimming left V 4 bases short and J 1 base short, with 7 bases between. CDR3 loop: CASSVDWNTEAFF. The CDR3 DNA follows: TGTGCCAGCAGTGTCGACTGGAACACTGAAGCTTTCTTT. The full variable domain, in which reference TRBV2 and TRBJ1-1 provide the parts outside the CDR3, is EPEVTQTPSHQVTQMGQEVILRCVPISNHLYFYWYRQILGQKVEFLVSFYNNEISEKSEIFDDQFSVERPDGSNFTLKIRSTKLEDSAMYFCASSVDWNTEAFFGQGTRLTVV.

This clone appeared once. V is TRBV5-1 and J is TRBJ2-1, with TRBD1 matching 8 bases. The germline gives CDR1 SGHRS, CDR2 YFSETQ. This CDR3 contains 16 residues. Trimming removed 4 bases from V and 4 bases from J; junction bases left unmatched: 10. The CDR3 sequence is CASSPRQGIGYNEQFF. The CDR3 DNA follows: TGCGCCAGCAGCCCTAGACAGGGGATCGGTTACAATGAGCAGTTCTTC. The variable domain in full, with the rest retrieved from reference TRBV5-1 and TRBJ2-1, is KAGVTQTPRYLIKTRGQQVTLSCSPISGHRSVSWYQQTPGQGLQFLFEYFSETQRNKGNFPGRFSGRQFSNSRSEMNVSTLELGDSALYLCASSPRQGIGYNEQFFGPGTRLTVL.

This clone is a singleton in its sample. This chain connects TRBV5-1 to TRBJ2-3, with D maybe TRBD1 (6 bases). CDR1 SGHRS and CDR2 YFSETQ come from the germline V gene. V shed 1 base and J shed 2 bases, with 8 bases lying between them. CDR3 length equals 14 residues. CDR3 in amino acids: CASSLRQDTDTQYF. Written as DNA, the CDR3 is TGCGCCAGCAGCTTGAGACAGGACACAGATACGCAGTATTTT. The variable domain in full, completed from reference TRBV5-1 and TRBJ2-3, reads KAGVTQTPRYLIKTRGQQVTLSCSPISGHRSVSWYQQTPGQGLQFLFEYFSETQRNKGNFPGRFSGRQFSNSRSEMNVSTLELGDSALYLCASSLRQDTDTQYFGPGTRLTVL.

This clone was seen a single time. The gene calls are TRBV7-9 and TRBJ1-2; D is unresolved. Germline V gene sequence: CDR1 SEHNR, CDR2 FQNEAQ (reference sequence). There are 13 residues in the CDR3. Trimming took 1 base from V and 6 from J, leaving 9 bases between them. In nucleotides, the CDR3 is TGTGCCAGCAGCTTAGAAACAGTCAATGGCTACACCTTC. Its translation is CASSLETVNGYTF.

This clone was counted a few times. The chain joins TRBV9 to TRBJ2-2; 8 bases align to TRBD2. CDR3 length equals 13 residues. With V trimmed by 7 bases and J by 2 bases, 1 base remained unmatched. CDR1 is SGDLS and CDR2 is YYNGEE in the germline V gene. This CDR3 is CASGTSNTGELFF. The CDR3 DNA reads as TGTGCCAGCGGGACTAGTAACACCGGGGAGCTGTTTTTT.

This chain links TRBV18 with TRBJ2-2; maybe TRBD2 (6 bases). The germline gives CDR1 KGHSH, CDR2 LQKENI. The CDR3 contains 14 residues. Between the trimmed V and J ends, which lost 3 bases and 4 bases, there was a span of 9 bases. The CDR3 region is CASSPGLGTGELFF. The CDR3 DNA is TGTGCCAGCTCACCGGGACTGGGCACCGGGGAGCTGTTTTTT.

V usage is TRBV15 and J usage is TRBJ1-2, with 7 bases fitting TRBD1. The J segment lost 6 bases and the V segment lost 0 bases, leaving 7 bases of the junction unmatched. Germline CDR1 and CDR2: LNHNV and YYDKDF (reference sequence). CDR3 length equals 15 residues. The CDR3 nucleotides are TGTGCCACCAGCAGAGACTATACAGGGGTGGATGGCTACACCTTC. This gives the protein CATSRDYTGVDGYTF.